A single sample gave rise to the 20 T cell receptor beta chains below, sequenced in a study of shared clonotypes between healthy human individuals. The method was immunoSEQ multiplex PCR; TCRdb's version includes in-frame clones alone and lacks a portion of them. The top ten hold around 0.14% of the sample, which has millions of clones, more than 80% seen once. Source material: naive CD4+ T cells sorted from blood. Subset specified: CD45RA+ positively selected. The source of these receptors is a man younger than 30 in good health.

CDR3 sequence reads: CASSFRDRGLAYQPQHF. DNA for the CDR3: TGTGCCAGCAGCTTCAGAGACAGGGGTCTTGCTTATCAGCCCCAGCATTTT. The rearrangement joins TRBV5-6 to TRBJ1-5; 8 bases line up with TRBD1. V trimming: 2 bases; J trimming: 5 bases; junction bases outside the gene matches: 12. The CDR3 consists of 17 residues. The germline V gene has CDR1 SGHDT and CDR2 YYEEEE.

The chain uses TRBV10-1 and TRBJ1-4, with D tentatively TRBD1 (6 bases). CDR1 is WNHNN, CDR2 SYGVQD, per germline (reference sequence). The CDR3 extends over 13 amino acids. V was trimmed by 3 bases and J by 10 bases, leaving 12 bases between them. The CDR3 here is CASSDQQGGKLFF. In nucleotides, the CDR3 is TGCGCCAGCAGTGATCAACAGGGAGGAAAACTGTTTTTT.

In DNA, the CDR3 is TGTGCCAGCTCACCGTTCGCAGGGGTCGTGGAGCTGTTTTTT. It specifies CASSPFAGVVELFF. V usage is TRBV18 and J usage is TRBJ2-2; perhaps TRBD1 as D (6 bases). Germline V lookup: CDR1 KGHSH, CDR2 LQKENI. Trimming took off 3 bases at V and 10 bases at J, with 15 bases between the two ends. The CDR3 covers 14 residues.

The V and J genes are TRBV30 and TRBJ2-4, with D maybe TRBD2 (6 bases). CDR3 length: 14 residues. Trimming cost V 3 bases and J 1 base, with 10 bases left between them. From germline, CDR1 is GTSNPN and CDR2 SVGIG (reference sequence). This CDR3 is CAWSAGGAKNIQYF. The CDR3, as DNA: TGTGCCTGGAGCGCCGGGGGTGCCAAAAACATTCAGTACTTC.

V usage is TRBV18 and J usage is TRBJ2-6; D might be TRBD2 (6 bases). V was clipped by 3 bases and J by 1 base, with 13 bases between them. Germline CDR1 is KGHSH and CDR2 is LQKENI. The CDR3 is made up of 17 amino acids. CDR3 region: CASSPWGGGSGANVLTF. The CDR3, as DNA: TGTGCCAGCTCACCTTGGGGTGGAGGGTCTGGGGCCAACGTCCTGACTTTC.

The V and J genes are TRBV2 and TRBJ1-2, with D possibly TRBD1 on 5 matching bases. Trimming removed 10 bases from V and 2 bases from J, with 17 bases in between. There are 14 residues in the CDR3. Per the germline V gene, CDR1 is SNHLY and CDR2 is FYNNEI. As DNA, the CDR3 is TGTGCCACCTTCGCCGGGACCGCCAACTATGGCTACACCTTC. This encodes CATFAGTANYGYTF.

The chain has TRBV5-1 and TRBJ1-2; D might be TRBD1 (6 bases). With 6 bases removed from V and 4 bases from J, the gap between germline ends came to 19 bases. The CDR3 sequence is 15 residues long. Germline V lookup: CDR1 SGHRS, CDR2 YFSETQ. CDR3 nucleotides: TGCGCCAGCAACTATGAGACAGGCACGGGCTATGGCTACACCTTC. Its protein is CASNYETGTGYGYTF.

The V and J genes are TRBV2 and TRBJ2-7; D ambiguous. Trimming removed 3 bases at V and 2 bases at J, with 17 bases between. Germline values: CDR1 SNHLY, CDR2 FYNNEI. The CDR3 consists of 16 residues. The CDR3 DNA sequence: TGTGCCAGCAGTGATTTAGTAAGGGTTGGGGCCTACGAGCAGTACTTC. This translates into CASSDLVRVGAYEQYF.

As for this clone: The sample holds other DNA sequences that translate to the same CDR3. The rearrangement uses TRBV10-3 and TRBJ1-4; the D gene is possibly TRBD1 (5 bases). The CDR3 has 14 amino acids. The ends were cut back, 6 bases at V and 0 bases at J, with 8 bases in the middle. Germline values: CDR1 ENHRY, CDR2 SYGVKD. CDR3 in DNA: TGTGCCATCAGCGACAGTTCAACTAATGAAAAACTGTTTTTT. Translation: CAISDSSTNEKLFF.

This chain joins TRBV5-1 and TRBJ2-1, with D tentatively TRBD1 or TRBD2 (5 bases each). The length of the CDR3 is 14 residues. Germline V gives CDR1 SGHRS, CDR2 YFSETQ. Trimming left V 3 bases short and J 8 bases short, with 15 bases between. The CDR3 sequence is CASSSLGVGDEQFF. The CDR3 DNA reads as TGCGCCAGCAGCTCGTTGGGGGTCGGGGATGAGCAGTTCTTC. Drawing the rest from reference TRBV5-1 and TRBJ2-1, the complete variable domain is KAGVTQTPRYLIKTRGQQVTLSCSPISGHRSVSWYQQTPGQGLQFLFEYFSETQRNKGNFPGRFSGRQFSNSRSEMNVSTLELGDSALYLCASSSLGVGDEQFFGPGTRLTVL.

Points on this clone: Other DNA sequences from this sample encode an identical CDR3 as well. The CDR3 DNA sequence: TGTGCCAGCAGTGATAATCAAGAGACCCAGTACTTC. This codes for CASSDNQETQYF. The chain joins TRBV2 to TRBJ2-5; D is ambiguous. This CDR3 comprises 12 residues. Trimming took off 3 bases at V and 2 bases at J, with 4 bases between the two ends. Germline V gives CDR1 SNHLY, CDR2 FYNNEI. Combining the CDR3 with reference TRBV2 and TRBJ2-5 gives the whole variable domain EPEVTQTPSHQVTQMGQEVILRCVPISNHLYFYWYRQILGQKVEFLVSFYNNEISEKSEIFDDQFSVERPDGSNFTLKIRSTKLEDSAMYFCASSDNQETQYFGPGTRLLVL.

V is TRBV6-5 and J is TRBJ1-1, with a tentative D call TRBD1 (6 bases). The CDR3 length is 15 residues. The V end lost 6 bases, the J end lost 2 bases, and 16 bases lay between the germline ends. Germline V CDR1 and CDR2: MNHEY, SVGAGI. The CDR3, as DNA: TGTGCCAGCAGCCGCGACAGGACTAGCAACACTGAAGCTTTCTTT. Its translation: CASSRDRTSNTEAFF.

This chain connects TRBV5-6 to TRBJ2-3, with 11 nucleotides matching TRBD2. From germline, CDR1 is SGHDT and CDR2 YYEEEE. The CDR3 contains 17 residues. After removal of 4 bases from V and 4 bases from J, the junction contained 11 bases not matched to a gene. CDR3 sequence: CASSPTVGSGRADTQYF. The CDR3 region has the DNA TGTGCCAGCAGCCCCACTGTGGGTAGCGGGAGGGCAGATACGCAGTATTTT.

The chain is built from TRBV6-1 and TRBJ1-5, with D unclear. V was trimmed by 4 bases and J by 6 bases, leaving 13 bases between them. Germline V CDR1 and CDR2: MNHNS, SASEGT. The CDR3 length is 14 residues. For the CDR3, the DNA is TGTGCCAGCAGTGCCGGCTACCGAAGTCAGCCCCAGCATTTT. Protein: CASSAGYRSQPQHF.

This clone has just a few counts. The CDR3 region has the DNA TGTGCCAGCAGCGGCCGGGACCGGGGAAAGGCTTTCTTT. This gives the protein CASSGRDRGKAFF. This sequence joins TRBV7-9 and TRBJ1-1; D perhaps matches TRBD1 (5 bases). The V and J ends lost 5 bases and 11 bases respectively, with 18 bases between them. The CDR3 consists of 13 residues. In germline, CDR1 is SEHNR, CDR2 FQNEAQ (reference sequence).

This clone was detected only once. The chain is built from TRBV6-1 and TRBJ2-5; no reliable D call. V was shortened by 7 bases and J by 0 bases, with 6 bases between the two germline ends. Germline lookup yields CDR1 MNHNS and CDR2 SASEGT. The CDR3 has 12 residues. The CDR3 loop is CASMGYQETQYF. CDR3 sequence (DNA): TGTGCCAGCATGGGATACCAAGAGACCCAGTACTTC.

This clone was seen a single time. Given a much more abundant clone one base away, this may be a read error. The same CDR3 can be traced to other DNA sequences in this sample. This rearrangement joins TRBV7-2 to TRBJ2-2; no clear D gene. This CDR3 has 12 amino acids. V lost 5 bases and J 3 bases, leaving 4 bases between the germline ends. CDR1 and CDR2 (germline): SGHTA, FQGNSA. The CDR3 here is CASSRDTGELFF. As DNA, the CDR3 is TGTGCCAGCAGCCGGGACACCGGGGAGCTGTTTTTT.

The chain is built from TRBV5-1 and TRBJ2-2, with 16 bases matching TRBD2. The CDR3 spans 16 residues. J was trimmed by 7 bases and V by 5 bases; bases with no gene match: 5. CDR1 and CDR2 (germline): SGHRS, YFSETQ. The CDR3 spells CASRPGTSGRVGELFF. For the CDR3, the DNA is TGCGCCAGCAGACCCGGGACTAGCGGGAGGGTCGGGGAGCTGTTTTTT.

The chain uses TRBV19 and TRBJ1-2; TRBD1 aligns across 7 bases. With 3 bases clipped from V and 6 bases from J, the junction kept 7 bases outside the gene matches. This CDR3 contains 14 residues. The germline CDR1 and CDR2 sequences are LNHDA and SQIVND (reference sequence). The CDR3 loop is CASSILGTDHGYTF. CDR3 nucleotides: TGTGCCAGTAGTATCCTTGGGACAGACCATGGCTACACCTTC.

The genes are TRBV5-4 and TRBJ2-5; TRBD2 aligns across 8 bases. Trimming cost V 4 bases and J 4 bases; bases outside gene matches: 6. The CDR3 is 14 amino acids. The germline gives CDR1 SGHNT, CDR2 YYREEE (reference sequence). Here the CDR3 reads CASSPLAGRETQYF. CDR3 nucleotides: TGTGCCAGCAGCCCGTTAGCGGGGCGAGAGACCCAGTACTTC.